This TCR beta chain appears in the sequencing data of a study of blood T cell repertoires in COVID-19. Authors' analysis steps: Cell counts per sample came from amplifying reference gene primers. Sequencing used immunoSEQ multiplex PCR; TCRdb keeps in-frame clones, though not all of them. For V, J and clone size, that table is used; D and trimming come from the DNA. The sample holds some 270,000 clones, roughly nine tenths seen once. This clone was seen once. Germline lookup yields CDR1 LGHDT and CDR2 YNNKEL (reference sequence). This CDR3 has 14 amino acids. V lost 1 base, J lost 4 bases, and 11 bases lay in between. Those enrolled, adults aged about 18 to 89 years, came from about two dozen US areas. Which cohort a participant joined came from the clinical history participants gave.

The chain is built from TRBV3-1 (or the pseudogene TRBV3-2) and TRBJ2-7; a possible D gene is TRBD1 (6 bases). The TCR sequence derives from a woman aged 55-70 years who had recovered from COVID-19. The sequencing input was PBMCs or T cells enriched from blood (not recorded which). CDR3 sequence (DNA): TGTGCCAGCAGCCAAGCAGGGGCCTTTTACGAGCAGTACTTC. Its protein is CASSQAGAFYEQYF.